The sequence of this T cell receptor (beta chain) was determined in a study of blood T cell repertoires in COVID-19. Study at large: The United States, Italy and Spain supplied acute and convalescent COVID-19 samples.

Original processing methods: Quantification of nucleated cells was approximated via reference gene primer amplification. The data were produced by immunoSEQ multiplex PCR, yet TCRdb's version contains in-frame clones alone and is incomplete. V, J and clone size were drawn from that table, and D and trimming were deduced from the DNA. This table holds about 370,000 clones, around 87% found once. Seattle-derived patients entered the study during active infection and were followed longitudinally. Germline V lookup: CDR1 MNHEY, CDR2 SVGAGI. This CDR3 has 15 residues. With 2 bases removed from V and 3 bases from J, the gap between germline ends came to 14 bases.

J is TRBJ2-7 and V is TRBV6-5, with D possibly being TRBD1 (6 bases). The source material was peripheral blood. This sequence was found in a woman in her twenties or thirties with COVID-19, enrolled during active disease. The CDR3 region has the DNA TGTGCCAGCAGTTACACGACAGGACCGTTCTACGAGCAGTACTTC. It codes for CASSYTTGPFYEQYF.